Listed below are T cell receptor beta chains from one sample, sequenced in a study of blood T cells in healthy people across ages. TCRdb reprocessed the 5' RACE reads with MiXCR, giving one entry per CDR3 protein. Found here are approximately 1,000,000 distinct CDR3 sequences, 35% to 40% of them singletons; the top ten hold around 13%. The sample taken for sequencing was blood. The receptors come from a man younger than 35 in good health. CDR3s include the opening cysteine and the closing phenylalanine or tryptophan. The order of the fields is clone size, J gene, D gene, V gene, CDR3 protein, CDR3 DNA. D genes are given only for firm matches. Some rows have no size entry. The others give once, few or many, or a class for an expanded clone.

size: NA; J: TRBJ2-1; D: NA; V: TRBV5-6; CDR3: CVSSLVLAPQEQFF; DNA: TGTGTCAGCAGCTTGGTCCTAGCGCCCCAGGAGCAGTTCTTC
size: NA; J: TRBJ1-6; D: NA; V: TRBV2; CDR3: CASSSSVEEVSYNSPLHF; DNA: TGTGCCAGCTCCTCCTCGGTGGAAGAAGTCTCCTATAATTCACCCCTCCACTTT
size: NA; J: TRBJ1-5; D: NA; V: TRBV6-6; CDR3: CASSPDYSNQPQHF; DNA: TGTGCCAGCAGCCCCGACTATAGCAATCAGCCCCAGCATTTT
size: few; J: TRBJ2-4; D: TRBD2; V: TRBV27; CDR3: CASSRSGGLGAKNIQYF; DNA: TGTGCCAGCAGTCGGAGCGGGGGCCTGGGGGCCAAAAACATTCAGTACTTC
size: NA; J: TRBJ2-3; D: TRBD1; V: TRBV7-9; CDR3: CASSSRDRGVTDTQYF; DNA: TGTGCCAGCAGCTCCCGGGACAGGGGGGTAACAGATACGCAGTATTTT
size: NA; J: TRBJ2-1; D: TRBD1; V: TRBV28; CDR3: CASSIRQGTGDNEQFF; DNA: TGTGCCAGCAGTATAAGACAGGGAACCGGTGACAATGAGCAGTTCTTC
size: few; J: TRBJ2-3; D: TRBD2; V: TRBV7-2; CDR3: CASSLRTSGGITDTQYF; DNA: TGTGCCAGCAGCCTTAGGACTAGCGGGGGGATCACAGATACGCAGTATTTT
size: few; J: TRBJ2-1; D: TRBD2; V: TRBV9; CDR3: CASSVEMGLAGNGQFF; DNA: TGTGCCAGCAGCGTTGAAATGGGACTAGCGGGGAACGGGCAGTTCTTC
size: few; J: TRBJ2-5; D: NA; V: TRBV18; CDR3: CASSPVEKETQYF; DNA: TGTGCCAGCTCACCGGTTGAGAAGGAGACCCAGTACTTC
size: many; J: TRBJ2-3; D: NA; V: TRBV7-3; CDR3: CASSLMRGTDTQYF; DNA: TGTGCCAGCAGCTTGATGCGGGGCACAGATACGCAGTATTTT
size: few; J: TRBJ1-1; D: NA; V: TRBV4-3; CDR3: CASSLRGGMNTEAFF; DNA: TGCGCCAGCAGCCTTAGGGGGGGGATGAACACTGAAGCTTTCTTT
size: few; J: TRBJ1-2; D: NA; V: TRBV6-6; CDR3: CASSPIPAGDNGYTF; DNA: TGTGCCAGCAGTCCAATCCCAGCAGGGGATAATGGCTACACCTTC
size: NA; J: TRBJ1-5; D: NA; V: TRBV28; CDR3: CASRRTDNQPQHF; DNA: TGTGCCAGCAGAAGGACAGACAATCAGCCCCAGCATTTT
size: NA; J: TRBJ1-1; D: NA; V: TRBV12-5; CDR3: CASGQYTEAFF; DNA: TGTGCTAGTGGGCAGTACACTGAAGCTTTCTTT
size: NA; J: TRBJ1-5; D: NA; V: TRBV24-1; CDR3: CATSDGGNQPQHF; DNA: TGTGCCACCAGTGATGGTGGCAATCAGCCCCAGCATTTT
size: few; J: TRBJ2-7; D: NA; V: TRBV14; CDR3: CASSQPTSYEQYF; DNA: TGTGCCAGCAGCCAACCGACTAGCTACGAGCAGTACTTC
size: NA; J: TRBJ2-7; D: TRBD1; V: TRBV29-1; CDR3: CSTTGGMDEQYF; DNA: TGCAGTACTACAGGGGGTATGGACGAGCAGTACTTC
size: NA; J: TRBJ1-2; D: NA; V: TRBV5-6; CDR3: CASSWARKANYGYTF; DNA: TGTGCCAGCAGCTGGGCCAGGAAAGCTAACTATGGCTACACCTTC
size: once; J: TRBJ1-5; D: TRBD1; V: TRBV29-1; CDR3: CSGGTASNQPQHF; DNA: TGCAGCGGCGGGACAGCTAGCAATCAGCCCCAGCATTTT
size: NA; J: TRBJ1-1; D: NA; V: TRBV5-1; CDR3: CASRGSGRAFF; DNA: TGCGCCAGCAGGGGGTCAGGGCGAGCTTTCTTT
size: NA; J: TRBJ2-7; D: NA; V: TRBV11-2; CDR3: CASSLDRAGAKSYEQYF; DNA: TGCGCCAGCAGCTTAGATCGGGCGGGGGCCAAATCCTACGAGCAGTACTTC
size: many; J: TRBJ1-5; D: NA; V: TRBV27; CDR3: CASSLAGTSNQPQHF; DNA: TGTGCCAGCAGTTTAGCCGGGACGAGCAATCAGCCCCAGCATTTT
size: few; J: TRBJ2-3; D: TRBD2; V: TRBV6-6; CDR3: CASSYPELAGDTDTQYF; DNA: TGTGCCAGCAGTTACCCCGAACTAGCGGGGGACACAGATACGCAGTATTTT
size: NA; J: TRBJ2-1; D: NA; V: TRBV20-1; CDR3: CSARRVLAYNEQFF; DNA: TGCAGTGCTAGAAGGGTTCTTGCCTACAATGAGCAGTTCTTC
size: NA; J: TRBJ2-1; D: NA; V: TRBV7-9; CDR3: CASAGDSPCNEQFF; DNA: TGTGCCAGCGCGGGGGACAGCCCGTGCAATGAGCAGTTCTTC
size: NA; J: TRBJ1-6; D: NA; V: TRBV12-3/TRBV12-4; CDR3: CASSLAPGPLHF; DNA: TGTGCCAGCAGTTTGGCGCCTGGACCCCTCCACTTT
size: many; J: TRBJ1-4; D: NA; V: TRBV5-1; CDR3: CASRRDLPGEKLFF; DNA: TGCGCCAGCAGACGGGACCTCCCAGGTGAAAAACTGTTTTTT
size: few; J: TRBJ1-5; D: NA; V: TRBV4-2; CDR3: CASSQNSGFNQPQHF; DNA: TGTGCCAGCAGCCAAAATTCTGGGTTCAATCAGCCCCAGCATTTT
size: few; J: TRBJ1-1; D: NA; V: TRBV27; CDR3: CASSSLGHRALNTEAFF; DNA: TGTGCCAGCAGTTCCCTAGGTCACAGGGCCCTGAACACTGAAGCTTTCTTT
size: NA; J: TRBJ1-1; D: NA; V: TRBV20-1; CDR3: CSAPRGGWVTEAFF; DNA: TGCAGTGCTCCTCGTGGAGGGTGGGTAACTGAAGCTTTCTTT
size: NA; J: TRBJ1-1; D: NA; V: TRBV5-1; CDR3: CASGLGGSSLGTEAFF; DNA: TGCGCCAGCGGCTTGGGCGGATCTTCGTTGGGCACTGAAGCTTTCTTT
size: NA; J: TRBJ1-6; D: NA; V: TRBV28; CDR3: CASTLQGFNSPLHF; DNA: TGTGCCAGCACCCTACAGGGATTTAATTCACCCCTCCACTTT
size: few; J: TRBJ1-6; D: NA; V: TRBV20-1; CDR3: CSARDYGNNSPLHF; DNA: TGCAGTGCTAGAGATTACGGCAATAATTCACCCCTCCACTTT
size: NA; J: TRBJ2-2; D: TRBD2; V: TRBV6-6; CDR3: CASSSLLATNTGELFF; DNA: TGTGCCAGCAGTTCTCTACTAGCGACGAACACCGGGGAGCTGTTTTTT
size: NA; J: TRBJ1-2; D: TRBD1; V: TRBV27; CDR3: CASSLSRTGGGNYGYTF; DNA: TGTGCCAGCAGTTTATCTCGGACAGGGGGAGGCAACTATGGCTACACCTTC
size: few; J: TRBJ1-2; D: NA; V: TRBV5-6; CDR3: CASSPRGGDGYTF; DNA: TGTGCCAGCAGCCCTCGGGGAGGGGATGGCTACACCTTC
size: NA; J: TRBJ2-7; D: NA; V: TRBV10-3; CDR3: CATTGQNYEQYF; DNA: TGTGCCACCACAGGACAAAACTACGAGCAGTACTTC
size: NA; J: TRBJ1-2; D: TRBD1; V: TRBV6-6; CDR3: CAVMGQGASVHGYTF; DNA: TGTGCCGTGATGGGACAGGGGGCGTCGGTGCATGGCTACACCTTC
size: NA; J: TRBJ2-3; D: TRBD2; V: TRBV6-6; CDR3: CASSSALAAHTDTQYF; DNA: TGTGCCAGCAGTTCCGCTCTAGCGGCCCACACAGATACGCAGTATTTT
size: NA; J: TRBJ1-4; D: NA; V: TRBV5-1; CDR3: CASSSEQINEKLFF; DNA: TGCGCCAGCAGCTCGGAACAGATTAATGAAAAACTGTTTTTT
size: few; J: TRBJ2-1; D: TRBD2; V: TRBV27; CDR3: CASISGGPSYNEQFF; DNA: TGTGCCAGCATTAGCGGGGGACCAAGTTACAATGAGCAGTTCTTC
size: few; J: TRBJ2-1; D: NA; V: TRBV21-1; CDR3: CASSKAGFYNEQFF; DNA: TGTGCCAGCAGCAAGGCAGGCTTCTACAATGAGCAGTTCTTC
size: NA; J: TRBJ2-1; D: NA; V: TRBV29-1; CDR3: CSSGQNPRNEQFF; DNA: TGCAGCTCAGGACAGAACCCACGGAATGAGCAGTTCTTC